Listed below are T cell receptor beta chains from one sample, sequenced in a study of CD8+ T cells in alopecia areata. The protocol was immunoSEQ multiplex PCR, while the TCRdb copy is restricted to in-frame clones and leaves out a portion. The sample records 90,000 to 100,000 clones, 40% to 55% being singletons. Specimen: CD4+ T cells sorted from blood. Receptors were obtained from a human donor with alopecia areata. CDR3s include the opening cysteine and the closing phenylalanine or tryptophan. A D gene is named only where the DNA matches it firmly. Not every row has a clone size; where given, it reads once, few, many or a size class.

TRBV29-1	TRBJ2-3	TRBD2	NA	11	CSVEGGDTQYF	TGCAGCGTTGAGGGGGGGGATACGCAGTATTTT
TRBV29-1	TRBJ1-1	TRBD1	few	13	CSVGRLDRTEAFF	TGCAGCGTTGGAAGATTGGACAGGACTGAAGCTTTCTTT
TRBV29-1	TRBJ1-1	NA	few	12	CSVDRGNTEAFF	TGCAGCGTTGATAGGGGGAACACTGAAGCTTTCTTT
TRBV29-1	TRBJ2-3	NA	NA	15	CSVGGTPASTDTQYF	TGCAGCGTTGGAGGGACGCCGGCTAGCACAGATACGCAGTATTTT
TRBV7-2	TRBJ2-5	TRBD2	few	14	CASSLGLALETQYF	TGTGCCAGCAGCTTAGGACTAGCTTTGGAGACCCAGTACTTC
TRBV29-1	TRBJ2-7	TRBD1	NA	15	CSVGQGPGSLYEQYF	TGCAGCGTCGGACAGGGGCCAGGGAGCCTCTACGAGCAGTACTTC
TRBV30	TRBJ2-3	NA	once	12	CAWSGGTDTQYF	TGTGCCTGGAGTGGGGGCACAGATACGCAGTATTTT
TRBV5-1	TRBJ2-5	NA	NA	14	CASSLDPLQETQYF	TGCGCCAGCAGCTTGGACCCGCTCCAGGAGACCCAGTACTTC
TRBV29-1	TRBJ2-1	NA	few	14	CSVPRRTSYNEQFF	TGCAGCGTCCCCAGGCGTACCTCCTACAATGAGCAGTTCTTC
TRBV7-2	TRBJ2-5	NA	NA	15	CASSLAGGTEETQYF	TGTGCCAGCAGCTTAGCAGGGGGGACAGAAGAGACCCAGTACTTC
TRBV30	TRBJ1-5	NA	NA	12	CAWSGSNQPQHF	TGTGCCTGGTCAGGGAGCAATCAGCCCCAGCATTTT
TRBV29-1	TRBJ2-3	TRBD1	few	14	CSVRPGTGEYTQYF	TGCAGCGTGCGCCCCGGGACAGGGGAGTATACGCAGTATTTT
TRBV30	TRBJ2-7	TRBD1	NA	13	CAWARDRGYEQYF	TGTGCCTGGGCGAGGGACAGGGGCTACGAGCAGTACTTC
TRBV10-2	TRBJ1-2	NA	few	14	CASSESTGENGYTF	TGCGCCAGCAGTGAGTCGACCGGGGAAAATGGCTACACCTTC
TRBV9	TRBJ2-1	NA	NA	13	CASSVATTDQRFF	TGTGCCAGCAGCGTAGCTACGACTGATCAGCGGTTCTTC
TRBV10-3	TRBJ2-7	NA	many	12	CAISESGYEQYF	TGTGCCATCAGTGAGTCGGGGTACGAGCAGTACTTC
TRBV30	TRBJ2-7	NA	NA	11	CASDRNYEQYF	TGTGCCTCTGACCGGAACTACGAGCAGTACTTC
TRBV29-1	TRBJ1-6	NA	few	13	CSVSGTVNSPLHF	TGCAGCGTTTCCGGGACCGTGAATTCACCCCTCCACTTT
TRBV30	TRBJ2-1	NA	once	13	CAWSVTGRNEQFF	TGTGCCTGGAGTGTAACAGGGAGAAATGAGCAGTTCTTC
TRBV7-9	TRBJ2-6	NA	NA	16	CASSLQREAGANVLTF	TGTGCCAGCAGCTTACAGAGGGAGGCTGGGGCCAACGTCCTGACTTTC
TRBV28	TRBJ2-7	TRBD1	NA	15	CASSLIGTGDNEQYF	TGTGCCAGCAGTTTAATTGGGACAGGGGATAACGAGCAGTACTTC
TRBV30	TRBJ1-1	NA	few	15	CAWSPRWAGNTEAFF	TGTGCCTGGAGCCCCAGGTGGGCGGGGAACACTGAAGCTTTCTTT
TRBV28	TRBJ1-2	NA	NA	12	CASSLRSYGYTF	TGTGCCAGCAGTTTAAGATCCTATGGCTACACCTTC
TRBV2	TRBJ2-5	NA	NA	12	CASRGLAETQYF	TGTGCCAGCAGAGGGCTAGCGGAGACCCAGTACTTC
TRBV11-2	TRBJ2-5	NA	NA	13	CASSSAPRETQYF	TGTGCCAGCAGCTCCGCCCCCCGGGAGACCCAGTACTTC
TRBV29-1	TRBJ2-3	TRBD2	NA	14	CSVERLAGTDTQYF	TGCAGCGTTGAGCGACTAGCGGGCACAGATACGCAGTATTTT
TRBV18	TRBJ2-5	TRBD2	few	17	CASSPPTGLDFLETQYF	TGTGCCAGCTCACCACCGACGGGACTAGACTTCCTAGAGACCCAGTACTTC
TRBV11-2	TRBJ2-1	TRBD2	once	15	CASDTAGYGSNEQFF	TGTGCCAGCGACACAGCGGGATATGGTAGTAATGAGCAGTTCTTC
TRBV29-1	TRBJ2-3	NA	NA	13	CSVEGQTGDTQYF	TGCAGCGTTGAAGGACAGACCGGAGATACGCAGTATTTT
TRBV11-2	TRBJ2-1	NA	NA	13	CASSFGLYNEQFF	TGTGCCAGCAGCTTCGGACTCTACAATGAGCAGTTCTTC
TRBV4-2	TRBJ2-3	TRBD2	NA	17	CASSQDPQRGVPDTQYF	TGTGCCAGCAGCCAAGATCCCCAGCGGGGGGTGCCAGATACGCAGTATTTT
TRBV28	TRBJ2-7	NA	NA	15	CASSLSRARAYEQYF	TGTGCCAGCAGTTTATCCAGGGCCCGTGCCTACGAGCAGTACTTC
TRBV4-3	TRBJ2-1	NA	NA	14	CASSRGGFYNEQFF	TGCGCCAGCAGCCGGGGAGGATTCTACAATGAGCAGTTCTTC
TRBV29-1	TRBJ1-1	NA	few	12	CSVPVRDTEAFF	TGCAGCGTGCCTGTAAGGGACACTGAAGCTTTCTTT
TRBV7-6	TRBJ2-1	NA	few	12	CASSNQGDGQFF	TGTGCCAGCAGCAATCAGGGAGATGGGCAGTTCTTC
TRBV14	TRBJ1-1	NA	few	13	CASSRTENTEAFF	TGTGCCAGCAGCCGGACAGAGAACACTGAAGCTTTCTTT